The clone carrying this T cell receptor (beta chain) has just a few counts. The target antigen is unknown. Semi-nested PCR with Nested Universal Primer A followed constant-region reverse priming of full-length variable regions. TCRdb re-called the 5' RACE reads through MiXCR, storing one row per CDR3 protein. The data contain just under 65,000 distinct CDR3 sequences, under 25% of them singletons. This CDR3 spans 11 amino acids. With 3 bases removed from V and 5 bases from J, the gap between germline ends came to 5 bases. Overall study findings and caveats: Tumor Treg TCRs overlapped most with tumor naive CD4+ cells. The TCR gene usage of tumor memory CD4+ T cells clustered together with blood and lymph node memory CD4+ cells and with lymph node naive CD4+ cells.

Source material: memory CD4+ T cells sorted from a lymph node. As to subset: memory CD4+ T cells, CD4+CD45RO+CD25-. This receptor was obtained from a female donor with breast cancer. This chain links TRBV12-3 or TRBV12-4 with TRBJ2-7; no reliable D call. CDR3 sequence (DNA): TGTGCCAGCAGTTTGAGCCACGAGCAGTACTTC. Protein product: CASSLSHEQYF.